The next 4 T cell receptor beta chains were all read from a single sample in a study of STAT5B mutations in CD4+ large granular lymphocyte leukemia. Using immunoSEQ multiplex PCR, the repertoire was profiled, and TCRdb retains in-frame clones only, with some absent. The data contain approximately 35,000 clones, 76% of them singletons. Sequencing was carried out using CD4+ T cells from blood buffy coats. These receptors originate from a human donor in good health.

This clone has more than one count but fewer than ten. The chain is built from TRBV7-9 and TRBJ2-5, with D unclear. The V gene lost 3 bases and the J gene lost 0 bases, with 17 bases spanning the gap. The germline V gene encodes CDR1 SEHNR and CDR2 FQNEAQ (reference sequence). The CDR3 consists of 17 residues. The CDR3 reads CASSFSGRVLYQETQYF. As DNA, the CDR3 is TGTGCCAGCAGCTTTTCCGGACGGGTTTTGTACCAAGAGACCCAGTACTTC.

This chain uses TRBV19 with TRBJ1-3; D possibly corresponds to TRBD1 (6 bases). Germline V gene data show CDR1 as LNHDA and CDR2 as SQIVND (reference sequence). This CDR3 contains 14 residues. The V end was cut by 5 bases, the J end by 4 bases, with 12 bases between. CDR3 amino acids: CASSVTGFGNTIYF. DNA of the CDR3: TGTGCCAGTAGTGTAACAGGGTTCGGAAACACCATATATTTT.

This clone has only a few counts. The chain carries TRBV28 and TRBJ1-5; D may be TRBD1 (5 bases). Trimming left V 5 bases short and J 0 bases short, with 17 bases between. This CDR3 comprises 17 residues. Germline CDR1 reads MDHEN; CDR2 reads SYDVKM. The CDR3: CASSPSDSFYSNQPQHF. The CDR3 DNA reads TGTGCCAGCAGTCCCTCCGACAGCTTCTATAGCAATCAGCCCCAGCATTTT.

Here the CDR3 DNA reads TGTGCCAGCAGCGGGGTAGCGGGAGATAATGAGCAGTTCTTC. The encoded protein is CASSGVAGDNEQFF. The genes are TRBV7-9 and TRBJ2-1; 9 nucleotides align to TRBD2. The CDR3 extends over 14 amino acids. Per the germline V gene, CDR1 is SEHNR and CDR2 is FQNEAQ (reference sequence). J was trimmed by 7 bases and V by 5 bases; bases with no gene match: 6. Full variable domain (remainder filled in from reference TRBV7-9 and TRBJ2-1): DTGVSQNPRHKITKRGQNVTFRCDPISEHNRLYWYRQTLGQGPEFLTYFQNEAQLEKSRLLSDRFSAERPKGSFSTLEIQRTEQGDSAMYLCASSGVAGDNEQFFGPGTRLTVL.